A selection of T cell receptor beta chains follows, all from one sample in a study of regulatory T cells in long-lasting Graves disease. Using its own MiXCR run on the multiplex PCR reads, TCRdb lists one record per CDR3 protein. The table records 400,000 to 500,000 distinct CDR3 sequences, less than 25% of them present only once. The specimen was peripheral blood mononuclear cells (PBMCs), collected when the disease was refractory, from a patient treated with antithyroid drugs. The receptors originated from a female donor with Graves disease. Both conserved end residues are part of each CDR3. Fields, in order: CDR3 DNA, CDR3 protein, V gene, D gene, J gene, clone size. The D gene is left open where the match is weak. Clone size is stated in some rows and not others, as once, few, many or a class when expanded.

TGTGCCAGCAGGGGGGAACGGCTGGGGGAAAAACTGTTTTTT | CASRGERLGEKLFF | TRBV7-8 | . | TRBJ1-4 | few
TGCGCCAGCAGACCCCTCTCGACAGGGACCAACACCGGGGAGCTGTTTTTT | CASRPLSTGTNTGELFF | TRBV4-3 | TRBD1 | TRBJ2-2 | .
TGTGCCAGCAGTTTAGATTACACTGAAGCTTTCTTT | CASSLDYTEAFF | TRBV28 | . | TRBJ1-1 | many
TGTGCCAGCAGCTTGGAAGGACTCCAAGAGACCCAGTACTTC | CASSLEGLQETQYF | TRBV5-6 | . | TRBJ2-5 | .
TGCAGCGTTGAAACGGGACAGGGGACCTCCGAGCAGTACTTC | CSVETGQGTSEQYF | TRBV29-1 | TRBD1 | TRBJ2-7 | .
TGTGCCAGCAGCTCCAACCGGGACCTCGCGGCGCAGTATTTT | CASSSNRDLAAQYF | TRBV7-3 | . | TRBJ2-3 | .
TGTGCCAGCAGGGGGACAGGGCGAGAAGAGACCCAGTACTTC | CASRGTGREETQYF | TRBV12-3/TRBV12-4 | TRBD1 | TRBJ2-5 | many
TGTGCCAGCACGGGCAGGGTCAGCGATGGCTACACCTTC | CASTGRVSDGYTF | TRBV6-1 | . | TRBJ1-2 | .
TGTGCCATCAGTGAACCACAGGGTTTTTACAATGAGCAGTTCTTC | CAISEPQGFYNEQFF | TRBV10-3 | . | TRBJ2-1 | few
TGTGCCAGCAGTTGGCCGACTCTTTCTGAAGCTTTCTTT | CASSWPTLSEAFF | TRBV28 | . | TRBJ1-1 | many
TGTGCCAGTAGTCCCTTAGGGGCAGGCAAGAGAGGCAATCAGCCCCAGCATTTT | CASSPLGAGKRGNQPQHF | TRBV19 | . | TRBJ1-5 | few
TGTGCCAGCAGTTTATTACAGGCGAATGGGGCTTTCTTT | CASSLLQANGAFF | TRBV28 | . | TRBJ1-1 | many
TGCGCCAGCAGCCAGGGGACTAGCGGGGATGACGAGCAGTACTTC | CASSQGTSGDDEQYF | TRBV4-3 | TRBD2 | TRBJ2-7 | few
TGTGCCAGCAGAAGTATTCGGAGGGTTGGCAATCAGCCCCAGCATTTT | CASRSIRRVGNQPQHF | TRBV28 | . | TRBJ1-5 | .
TGTGCCAGCAGTTTATGCGAAACTTTCTTT | CASSLCETFF | TRBV28 | . | TRBJ1-1 | .
TGTGCCAGTAGACAAGGAGGGGACAGGGGCAAGCAGTACTTC | CASRQGGDRGKQYF | TRBV19 | TRBD1 | TRBJ2-7 | few
TGCGCCAGCAGCCAAGAGCAGGGTTCCTCCTACGAGCAGTACTTC | CASSQEQGSSYEQYF | TRBV4-3 | . | TRBJ2-7 | .
TGTGCCAGCAGCTCCAGACTAGCGGGAGCGGCCGGGGAGCTGTTTTTT | CASSSRLAGAAGELFF | TRBV13 | TRBD2 | TRBJ2-2 | .
TGTGCCAGCAGCTTGGACAGGGGGCATGATGGCTACACCTTC | CASSLDRGHDGYTF | TRBV5-4 | TRBD1 | TRBJ1-2 | few
TGTGCCAGCAGTACCCTCGGCGGGGGTCAAGAGACCCAGTACTTC | CASSTLGGGQETQYF | TRBV28 | TRBD2 | TRBJ2-5 | few
TGTGCCAGCAGCTTAGTGGGTAGGTCCCCGCGCGAGCAGTACTTC | CASSLVGRSPREQYF | TRBV11-2 | . | TRBJ2-7 | many
TGTGCCAGCAGCTTGGGGCATAATGAAAAACTGTTTTTT | CASSLGHNEKLFF | TRBV11-2 | . | TRBJ1-4 | many
TGCAGCGTTCCCGGGACAGGGGGCACAGATACGCAGTATTTT | CSVPGTGGTDTQYF | TRBV29-1 | TRBD1 | TRBJ2-3 | .
TGTGCCAGCGGGAAGGACAGCGGGCCCCAAGAGACCCAGTACTTC | CASGKDSGPQETQYF | TRBV2 | . | TRBJ2-5 | many
TGTGCCTGTGGAGTAGCACAGGGCCATACCTTC | CACGVAQGHTF | TRBV30 | . | TRBJ1-2 | many
TGTGCCAGCAGACGCACTGCGAACCGCGAGCAGTACTTC | CASRRTANREQYF | TRBV6-2/TRBV6-3 | . | TRBJ2-7 | many
TGTGCCAGCAGTTTAACAGGGGGAAGTTCTAACTATGGCTACACCTTC | CASSLTGGSSNYGYTF | TRBV28 | TRBD1 | TRBJ1-2 | .
TGTGCCAGCAGTTTAAGACAGGGGCATTCGTACGAGCAGTACTTC | CASSLRQGHSYEQYF | TRBV12-3/TRBV12-4 | TRBD1 | TRBJ2-7 | few
TGTGCCAGCAGCACAAGACAATCTATAACCAACTATGGCTACACCTTC | CASSTRQSITNYGYTF | TRBV7-8 | . | TRBJ1-2 | many
TGCGCCAGCAGCCACCTGACAGGGTCCTACGAGCAGTACTTC | CASSHLTGSYEQYF | TRBV4-1 | TRBD1 | TRBJ2-7 | .